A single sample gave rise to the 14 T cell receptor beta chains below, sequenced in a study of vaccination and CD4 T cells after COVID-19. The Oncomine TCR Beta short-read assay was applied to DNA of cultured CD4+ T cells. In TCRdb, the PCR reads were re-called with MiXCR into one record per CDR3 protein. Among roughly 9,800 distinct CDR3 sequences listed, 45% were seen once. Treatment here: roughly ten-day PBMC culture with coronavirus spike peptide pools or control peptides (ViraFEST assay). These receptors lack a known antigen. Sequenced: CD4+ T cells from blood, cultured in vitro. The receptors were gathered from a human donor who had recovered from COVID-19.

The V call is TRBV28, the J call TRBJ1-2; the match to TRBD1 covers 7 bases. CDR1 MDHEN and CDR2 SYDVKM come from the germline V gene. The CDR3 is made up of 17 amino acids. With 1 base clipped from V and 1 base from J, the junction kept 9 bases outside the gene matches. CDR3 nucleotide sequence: TGTGCCAGCAGTTTATTAGGCAGGGGGATAATTAACTATGGCTACACCTTC. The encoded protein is CASSLLGRGIINYGYTF.

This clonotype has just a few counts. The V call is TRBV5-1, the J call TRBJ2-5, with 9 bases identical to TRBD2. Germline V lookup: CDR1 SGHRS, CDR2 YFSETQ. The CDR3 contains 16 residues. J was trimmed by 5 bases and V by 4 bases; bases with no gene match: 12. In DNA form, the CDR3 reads TGCGCCAGCAGCCTGGGATTTGAGGCGGGGGGGGAGACCCAGTACTTC. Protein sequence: CASSLGFEAGGETQYF.

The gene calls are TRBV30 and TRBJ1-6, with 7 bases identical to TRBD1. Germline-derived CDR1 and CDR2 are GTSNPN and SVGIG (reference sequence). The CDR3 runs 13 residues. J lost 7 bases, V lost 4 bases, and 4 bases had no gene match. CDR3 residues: CAWTGGFNSPLHF. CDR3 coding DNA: TGTGCCTGGACAGGGGGATTCAATTCACCCCTCCACTTT.

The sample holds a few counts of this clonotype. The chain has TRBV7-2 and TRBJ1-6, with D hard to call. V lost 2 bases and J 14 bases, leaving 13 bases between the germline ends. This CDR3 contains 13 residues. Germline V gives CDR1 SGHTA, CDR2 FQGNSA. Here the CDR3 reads CASSLSEGTALHF. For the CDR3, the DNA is TGTGCCAGCAGCTTATCGGAGGGCACGGCCCTCCACTTT.

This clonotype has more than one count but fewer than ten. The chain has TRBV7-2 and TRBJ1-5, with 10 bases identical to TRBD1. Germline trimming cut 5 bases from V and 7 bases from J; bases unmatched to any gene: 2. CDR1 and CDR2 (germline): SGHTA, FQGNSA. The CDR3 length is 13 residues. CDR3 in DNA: TGTGCCAGCAGCCGGGACAGGGGACAGCCCCAGCATTTT. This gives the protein CASSRDRGQPQHF. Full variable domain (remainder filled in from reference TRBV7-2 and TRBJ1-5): GAGVSQSPSNKVTEKGKDVELRCDPISGHTALYWYRQSLGQGLEFLIYFQGNSAPDKSGLPSDRFSAERTGGSVSTLTIQRTQQEDSAVYLCASSRDRGQPQHFGDGTRLSIL.

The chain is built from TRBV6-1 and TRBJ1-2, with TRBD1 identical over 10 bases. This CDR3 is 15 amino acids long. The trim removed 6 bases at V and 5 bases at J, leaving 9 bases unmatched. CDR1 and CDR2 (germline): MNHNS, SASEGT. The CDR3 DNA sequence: TGTGCCAGCAGAAGCGGGACAGGGGAGGATTATGGCTACACCTTC. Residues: CASRSGTGEDYGYTF.

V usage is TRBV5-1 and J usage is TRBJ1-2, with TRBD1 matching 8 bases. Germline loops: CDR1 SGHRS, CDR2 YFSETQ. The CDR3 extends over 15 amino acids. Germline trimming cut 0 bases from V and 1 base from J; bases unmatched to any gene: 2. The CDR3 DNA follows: TGCGCCAGCAGCTTGGGGACAGGGCTTAACTATGGCTACACCTTC. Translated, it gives CASSLGTGLNYGYTF.

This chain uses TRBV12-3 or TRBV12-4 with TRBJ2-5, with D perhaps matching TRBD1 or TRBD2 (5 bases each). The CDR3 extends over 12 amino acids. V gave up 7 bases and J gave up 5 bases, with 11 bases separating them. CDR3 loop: CASKKGPETQYF. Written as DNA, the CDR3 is TGTGCCAGCAAAAAGGGACCGGAGACCCAGTACTTC.

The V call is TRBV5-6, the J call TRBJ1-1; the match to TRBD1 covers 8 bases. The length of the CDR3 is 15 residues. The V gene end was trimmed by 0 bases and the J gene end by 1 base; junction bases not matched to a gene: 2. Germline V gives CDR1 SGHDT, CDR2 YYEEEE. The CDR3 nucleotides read TGTGCCAGCAGCTTGGCAGGGGGCTGGAACACTGAAGCTTTCTTT. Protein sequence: CASSLAGGWNTEAFF.

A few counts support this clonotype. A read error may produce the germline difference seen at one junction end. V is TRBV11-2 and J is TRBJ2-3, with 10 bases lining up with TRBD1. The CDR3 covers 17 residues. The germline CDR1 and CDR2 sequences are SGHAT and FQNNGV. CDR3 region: CASSLDWGQGYADTQYF. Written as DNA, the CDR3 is TGTGCCAGCAGCCTAGACTGGGGACAGGGGTACGCAGATACGCAGTATTTT.

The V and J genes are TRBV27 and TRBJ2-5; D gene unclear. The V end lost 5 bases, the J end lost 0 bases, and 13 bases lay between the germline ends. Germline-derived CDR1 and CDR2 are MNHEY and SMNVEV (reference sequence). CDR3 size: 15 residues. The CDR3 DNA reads TGTGCCAGCAGTGGAGCGTTCGCCCACCAAGAGACCCAGTACTTC. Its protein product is CASSGAFAHQETQYF.

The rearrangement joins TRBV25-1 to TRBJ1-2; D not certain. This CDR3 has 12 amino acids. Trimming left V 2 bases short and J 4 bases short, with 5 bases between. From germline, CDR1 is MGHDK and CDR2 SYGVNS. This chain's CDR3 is CASSEPIYGYTF. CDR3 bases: TGTGCCAGCAGTGAACCCATCTATGGCTACACCTTC.

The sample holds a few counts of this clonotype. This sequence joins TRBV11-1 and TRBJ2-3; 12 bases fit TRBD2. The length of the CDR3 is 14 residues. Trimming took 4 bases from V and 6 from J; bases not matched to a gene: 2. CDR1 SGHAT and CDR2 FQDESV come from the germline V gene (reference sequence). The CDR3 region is CASSSSGRGDTQYF. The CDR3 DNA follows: TGTGCCAGCAGCTCTAGCGGGAGGGGGGATACGCAGTATTTT.

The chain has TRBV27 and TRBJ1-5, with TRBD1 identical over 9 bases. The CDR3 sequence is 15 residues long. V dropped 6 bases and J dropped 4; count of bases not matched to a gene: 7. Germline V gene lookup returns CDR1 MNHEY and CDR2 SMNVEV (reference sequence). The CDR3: CASRPDRGDNQPQHF. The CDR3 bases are TGTGCCAGCAGACCGGACAGGGGCGATAATCAGCCCCAGCATTTT.